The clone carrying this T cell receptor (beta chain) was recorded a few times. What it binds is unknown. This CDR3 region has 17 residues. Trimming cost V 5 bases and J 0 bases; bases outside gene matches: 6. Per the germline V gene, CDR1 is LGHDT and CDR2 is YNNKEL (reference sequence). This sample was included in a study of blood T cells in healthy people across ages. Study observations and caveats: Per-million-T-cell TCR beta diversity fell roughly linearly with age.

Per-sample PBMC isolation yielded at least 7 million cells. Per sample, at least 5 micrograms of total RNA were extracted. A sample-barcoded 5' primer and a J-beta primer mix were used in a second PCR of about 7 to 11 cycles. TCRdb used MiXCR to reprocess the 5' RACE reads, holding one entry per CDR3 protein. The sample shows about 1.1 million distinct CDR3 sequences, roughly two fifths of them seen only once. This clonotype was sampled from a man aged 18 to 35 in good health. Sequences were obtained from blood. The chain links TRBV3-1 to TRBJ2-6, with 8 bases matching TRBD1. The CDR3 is CASSLRTGSSGANVLTF. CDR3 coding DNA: TGTGCCAGCAGCTTACGGACAGGGAGCTCTGGGGCCAACGTCCTGACTTTC.